The clone carrying this T cell receptor (beta chain) appeared a few times. Time point given: sample taken at primary tumor resection. Sequencing covered unsorted whole RNA taken from tumor, nontumor lung or frozen PBMC. Samples came from approximately 65 TRACERx patients with untreated early-stage lung cancer. The sample belongs to a study of spatial heterogeneity in lung cancer. About the study: Alpha-chain sequences were consistently detected less often than beta-chain sequences. More than eight raw reads, on average, carried each unique TCR and UMI combination.

Every TCR cDNA molecule bore its own unique molecular identifier. TCRdb reprocessed the 5' RACE reads via MiXCR and lists one record per CDR3 protein. The table records some 28,000 distinct CDR3 sequences, approximately 8.4% of them present only once. This CDR3 has 12 amino acids. Germline V lookup: CDR1 GTSNPN, CDR2 SVGIG (reference sequence). Trimming cost V 1 base and J 9 bases; bases outside gene matches: 5. This specimen consisted of PBMCs, obtained at surgery. The sequence came from a female donor with early-stage non-small cell lung cancer. The genes are TRBV30 and TRBJ2-5, with 7 bases aligning to TRBD1. In nucleotides, the CDR3 is TGTGCCTGGAGTGCCTACAGGGGTCCCCAGTACTTC. This encodes CAWSAYRGPQYF.